Listed here is a single T cell receptor (beta chain). Antigen specificity is unknown. The source of the sample is a study of cytomegalovirus exposure and HLA in healthy donors. Amplification used 60 Vbeta primers and 13 Jbeta primers. Assay: immunoSEQ multiplex PCR; the TCRdb copy retains only in-frame clones and omits some. This table has 150,000 to 200,000 clones, roughly 84% appearing once. The CDR3 is 16 amino acids. Germline CDR1 reads LGHNA; CDR2 reads YSLEER. V lost 1 base, J lost 8 bases, and 18 bases lay in between. Study results and limitations: Listed as cytomegalovirus-associated were more than 150 TCR beta chains.

Sequenced material: PBMCs. This receptor was obtained from a man younger than 35 in good health and CMV-seronegative. The chain recombines TRBV4-3 with TRBJ2-1; possible D gene TRBD2, 5 bases. The CDR3 sequence is CASSQVGLAGKDEQFF. In DNA, the CDR3 is TGCGCCAGCAGCCAAGTAGGCTTGGCCGGGAAGGATGAGCAGTTCTTC.